The rows below give T cell receptor beta chains drawn from one sample of a study of T cells after yellow fever vaccination. Via MiXCR, TCRdb re-called the 5' RACE reads, giving one row per CDR3 protein. The sample yields around 500,000 distinct CDR3 sequences, about a fifth seen once. Material: PBMCs, obtained roughly 20 days after the first yellow fever vaccination. Every receptor here comes from a man between 18 and 35 years old who received the YFV17D yellow fever vaccine. Both conserved end residues are part of each CDR3. The D gene is left open where the match is weak. The size field is filled for only some rows; it gives once, few, many or a size class.

d_gene: .
v_gene: TRBV5-4
abundance: few
j_gene: TRBJ2-1
CDR3aa: CASSQNREKGNEQFF
CDR3nt: TGTGCCAGCAGCCAAAACAGGGAGAAAGGGAATGAGCAGTTCTTC

d_gene: .
v_gene: TRBV10-3
abundance: few
j_gene: TRBJ1-2
CDR3aa: CAISESAGVYGYTF
CDR3nt: TGTGCCATCAGTGAGTCTGCAGGGGTGTATGGCTACACCTTC

d_gene: TRBD2
v_gene: TRBV4-2
abundance: once
j_gene: TRBJ2-5
CDR3aa: CASSQEGGSRGTRLQETQYF
CDR3nt: TGTGCCAGCAGCCAAGAAGGCGGGAGTCGGGGGACGCGCCTTCAAGAGACCCAGTACTTC

d_gene: .
v_gene: TRBV6-5
abundance: .
j_gene: TRBJ2-5
CDR3aa: CASSTWHRQQETQYF
CDR3nt: TGTGCCAGCAGTACTTGGCACAGACAACAAGAGACCCAGTACTTC

d_gene: TRBD2
v_gene: TRBV7-3
abundance: few
j_gene: TRBJ2-7
CDR3aa: CASSLTGLPGRYEQYF
CDR3nt: TGTGCCAGCAGCTTAACGGGACTACCGGGAAGGTACGAGCAGTACTTC

d_gene: .
v_gene: TRBV12-3/TRBV12-4
abundance: few
j_gene: TRBJ2-1
CDR3aa: CASSPSTTDSYNEQFF
CDR3nt: TGTGCCAGCAGTCCCTCGACGACTGATTCCTACAATGAGCAGTTCTTC

d_gene: TRBD2
v_gene: TRBV12-3/TRBV12-4
abundance: .
j_gene: TRBJ2-3
CDR3aa: CASSKTSGGSFTDTQYF
CDR3nt: TGTGCCAGCAGCAAGACTAGCGGGGGCTCTTTCACAGATACGCAGTATTTT

d_gene: .
v_gene: TRBV18
abundance: .
j_gene: TRBJ2-5
CDR3aa: CASSFRESVFETQYF
CDR3nt: TGTGCCAGCTCATTTCGGGAGAGCGTTTTCGAGACCCAGTACTTC

d_gene: TRBD2
v_gene: TRBV20-1
abundance: .
j_gene: TRBJ2-1
CDR3aa: CSALLRLAGAYNEQFF
CDR3nt: TGCAGTGCTTTACTCCGACTAGCGGGGGCCTATAATGAGCAGTTCTTC

d_gene: TRBD1
v_gene: TRBV20-1
abundance: .
j_gene: TRBJ2-7
CDR3aa: CSASRTKTGTYEQYF
CDR3nt: TGCAGTGCTTCCCGGACGAAGACAGGGACCTACGAGCAGTACTTC

d_gene: .
v_gene: TRBV19
abundance: .
j_gene: TRBJ2-2
CDR3aa: CASSMWTAGELFF
CDR3nt: TGTGCCAGTAGTATGTGGACAGCCGGGGAGCTGTTTTTT

d_gene: .
v_gene: TRBV2
abundance: .
j_gene: TRBJ2-5
CDR3aa: CASSERRERETQYF
CDR3nt: TGTGCCAGCAGTGAAAGGAGGGAGCGGGAGACCCAGTACTTC

d_gene: TRBD1
v_gene: TRBV12-5
abundance: few
j_gene: TRBJ2-7
CDR3aa: CASGSGQGFYEQYF
CDR3nt: TGTGCTAGTGGTTCAGGACAGGGTTTCTACGAGCAGTACTTC

d_gene: .
v_gene: TRBV27
abundance: .
j_gene: TRBJ1-5
CDR3aa: CASSYDPGAGQPQHF
CDR3nt: TGTGCCAGCAGTTACGATCCGGGGGCCGGACAGCCCCAGCATTTT

d_gene: .
v_gene: TRBV11-2
abundance: .
j_gene: TRBJ1-1
CDR3aa: CASSFGTTGGAFF
CDR3nt: TGTGCCAGCAGCTTCGGTACGACGGGCGGGGCTTTCTTT

d_gene: TRBD2
v_gene: TRBV5-1
abundance: few
j_gene: TRBJ2-1
CDR3aa: CASSGEPSGGFNEQFF
CDR3nt: TGCGCCAGCAGCGGTGAACCTAGCGGGGGATTCAATGAGCAGTTCTTC

d_gene: .
v_gene: TRBV12-3/TRBV12-4
abundance: .
j_gene: TRBJ1-1
CDR3aa: CASTVQMNTEAFF
CDR3nt: TGTGCCAGCACCGTCCAGATGAACACTGAAGCTTTCTTT

d_gene: .
v_gene: TRBV18
abundance: .
j_gene: TRBJ2-2
CDR3aa: CASSPPVAGELFF
CDR3nt: TGTGCCAGCTCACCACCGGTCGCCGGGGAGCTGTTTTTT

d_gene: TRBD1
v_gene: TRBV7-2
abundance: .
j_gene: TRBJ2-5
CDR3aa: CASSRGQAETQYF
CDR3nt: TGTGCCAGCAGCCGAGGACAGGCGGAGACCCAGTACTTC

d_gene: .
v_gene: TRBV5-8
abundance: many
j_gene: TRBJ1-2
CDR3aa: CASSLGGSSSAGYTF
CDR3nt: TGTGCCAGCAGCTTGGGGGGGTCCTCCTCCGCGGGCTACACCTTC

d_gene: .
v_gene: TRBV20-1
abundance: few
j_gene: TRBJ1-2
CDR3aa: CSARGGPEGFYTF
CDR3nt: TGCAGTGCTAGAGGAGGGCCCGAGGGATTTTACACCTTC

d_gene: .
v_gene: TRBV6-5
abundance: .
j_gene: TRBJ1-3
CDR3aa: CASSTLRTSGNTIYF
CDR3nt: TGTGCCAGCAGTACTCTCAGAACCTCTGGAAACACCATATATTTT

d_gene: TRBD2
v_gene: TRBV5-4
abundance: many
j_gene: TRBJ2-1
CDR3aa: CASSLGGGSYNEQFF
CDR3nt: TGTGCCAGCAGCTTGGGCGGGGGGTCTTACAATGAGCAGTTCTTC

d_gene: TRBD1
v_gene: TRBV5-1
abundance: .
j_gene: TRBJ1-2
CDR3aa: CASSPGTGLPNYGYTF
CDR3nt: TGCGCCAGCAGCCCCGGGACAGGGCTTCCTAACTATGGCTACACCTTC

d_gene: TRBD1
v_gene: TRBV12-3/TRBV12-4
abundance: .
j_gene: TRBJ2-3
CDR3aa: CASCQPGQGTDTQYF
CDR3nt: TGTGCCAGCTGCCAGCCGGGACAGGGAACAGATACGCAGTATTTT

d_gene: .
v_gene: TRBV20-1
abundance: few
j_gene: TRBJ1-2
CDR3aa: CSARVRTSTDYGYTF
CDR3nt: TGCAGTGCTAGAGTCCGTACGAGTACAGACTATGGCTACACCTTC

d_gene: TRBD2
v_gene: TRBV9
abundance: .
j_gene: TRBJ2-3
CDR3aa: CASSVAPGLAGWTDTQYF
CDR3nt: TGTGCCAGCAGCGTAGCCCCGGGACTAGCGGGCTGGACAGATACGCAGTATTTT

d_gene: .
v_gene: TRBV20-1
abundance: .
j_gene: TRBJ2-3
CDR3aa: CSEISRGTQYF
CDR3nt: TGCAGTGAAATTAGTCGTGGTACGCAGTATTTT

d_gene: .
v_gene: TRBV4-2
abundance: .
j_gene: TRBJ1-2
CDR3aa: CASSQGHYGYTF
CDR3nt: TGTGCCAGCAGCCAAGGACACTATGGCTACACCTTC

d_gene: .
v_gene: TRBV4-2
abundance: few
j_gene: TRBJ2-1
CDR3aa: CASSRSAMEQFF
CDR3nt: TGTGCCAGCAGCCGATCGGCGATGGAGCAGTTCTTC

d_gene: .
v_gene: TRBV20-1
abundance: few
j_gene: TRBJ1-1
CDR3aa: CSARDRGAGLEAFF
CDR3nt: TGCAGTGCTAGAGATCGGGGTGCGGGGTTAGAAGCTTTCTTT

d_gene: .
v_gene: TRBV15
abundance: .
j_gene: TRBJ1-5
CDR3aa: CATSRDSGAGQPQHF
CDR3nt: TGTGCCACCAGCAGAGATTCGGGCGCGGGTCAGCCCCAGCATTTT

d_gene: .
v_gene: TRBV11-2
abundance: few
j_gene: TRBJ1-1
CDR3aa: CASSPGQTVEAFF
CDR3nt: TGTGCCAGCAGCCCCGGACAGACCGTGGAAGCTTTCTTT

d_gene: TRBD2
v_gene: TRBV19
abundance: few
j_gene: TRBJ2-3
CDR3aa: CASSVTSGNTDTQYF
CDR3nt: TGTGCCAGTAGCGTTACTAGCGGAAACACAGATACGCAGTATTTT

d_gene: .
v_gene: TRBV3-1
abundance: .
j_gene: TRBJ1-2
CDR3aa: CASSQESYGYTF
CDR3nt: TGTGCCAGCAGCCAAGAATCTTATGGCTACACCTTC

d_gene: .
v_gene: TRBV4-1
abundance: .
j_gene: TRBJ2-1
CDR3aa: CASSRQTGNEQFF
CDR3nt: TGCGCCAGCAGCCGCCAGACAGGCAATGAGCAGTTCTTC

d_gene: .
v_gene: TRBV5-1
abundance: many
j_gene: TRBJ2-3
CDR3aa: CASSIGLTRGDTQYF
CDR3nt: TGCGCCAGCAGCATTGGTCTGACCCGGGGGGATACGCAGTATTTT

d_gene: .
v_gene: TRBV12-3/TRBV12-4
abundance: .
j_gene: TRBJ1-6
CDR3aa: CASGPGIGSPLHF
CDR3nt: TGTGCCAGCGGCCCAGGAATCGGCTCACCCCTCCACTTT

d_gene: TRBD2
v_gene: TRBV5-1
abundance: .
j_gene: TRBJ2-3
CDR3aa: CASSLALAGSTDTQYF
CDR3nt: TGCGCCAGCAGCTTGGCTCTAGCGGGGAGCACAGATACGCAGTATTTT

d_gene: TRBD1
v_gene: TRBV6-1
abundance: .
j_gene: TRBJ2-3
CDR3aa: CASRQTGGATDTQYF
CDR3nt: TGTGCCAGCAGACAAACAGGGGGCGCAACAGATACGCAGTATTTT

d_gene: .
v_gene: TRBV2
abundance: .
j_gene: TRBJ1-1
CDR3aa: CASMLTATNTEAFF
CDR3nt: TGTGCCAGCATGTTAACAGCAACGAACACTGAAGCTTTCTTT

d_gene: TRBD2
v_gene: TRBV15
abundance: .
j_gene: TRBJ2-1
CDR3aa: CATSGNSGGSYNEQFF
CDR3nt: TGTGCCACCAGCGGTAATAGCGGGGGGTCCTACAATGAGCAGTTCTTC

d_gene: .
v_gene: TRBV21-1
abundance: .
j_gene: TRBJ1-6
CDR3aa: CASSKVARGPSPLHF
CDR3nt: TGTGCCAGCAGCAAAGTTGCCAGGGGACCTTCACCCCTCCACTTT

d_gene: TRBD2
v_gene: TRBV4-2
abundance: few
j_gene: TRBJ2-5
CDR3aa: CASSQGTSGGEETQYF
CDR3nt: TGTGCCAGCAGCCAAGGAACTAGCGGGGGGGAAGAGACCCAGTACTTC

d_gene: .
v_gene: TRBV6-1
abundance: few
j_gene: TRBJ1-3
CDR3aa: CASGEQNSGNTIYF
CDR3nt: TGTGCCAGCGGGGAACAGAACTCTGGAAACACCATATATTTT